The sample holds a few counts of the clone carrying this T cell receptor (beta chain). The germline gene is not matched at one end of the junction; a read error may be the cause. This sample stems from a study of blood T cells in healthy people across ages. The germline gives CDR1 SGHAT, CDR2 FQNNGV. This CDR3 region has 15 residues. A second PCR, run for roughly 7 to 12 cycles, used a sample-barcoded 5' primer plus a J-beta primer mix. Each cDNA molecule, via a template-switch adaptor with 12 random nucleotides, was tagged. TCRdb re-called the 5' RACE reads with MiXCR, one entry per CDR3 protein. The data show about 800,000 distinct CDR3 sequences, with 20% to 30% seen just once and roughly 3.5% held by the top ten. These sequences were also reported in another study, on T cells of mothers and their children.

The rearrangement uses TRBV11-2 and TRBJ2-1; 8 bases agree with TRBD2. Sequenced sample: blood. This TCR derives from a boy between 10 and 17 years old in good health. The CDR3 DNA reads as TGTGCCAGCAGCTTCGGAGCGGGAGCCTACTATGAGCAGTTCTTC. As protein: CASSFGAGAYYEQFF.